The source of this T cell receptor beta chain is a study of beta chain features in type 1 diabetes (dated by TCRdb to the late 2010s). About the full investigation: Mean age, gender distribution, total cell number and subset yield did not differ between patients and healthy donors. A total of 85 million to 110 million sorted cells were examined across all samples, and RNA yield correlated strongly with the number of cells per subset. In the study, recently diagnosed type 1 diabetes patients and matched healthy donors were compared on the TCRB repertoires of their sorted circulating CD4+ T cell subsets. Whereas all 30 or so donors provided naive and central memory subsets, regulatory and stem cell-like memory subsets were isolated from just 8 patients and about eight healthy donors.

Each donor gave one peripheral blood draw, about 100 mL on average, collected into heparinised tubes. A BD FACSAria II was used to sort naive, central memory, regulatory and stem cell-like memory CD4+ T cells with a panel that included CD45RO, CCR7, CD25, CD127, CD95 and CD27. Every sorted population had a purity above 98%. PBMCs were isolated immediately by Lymphoprep density gradient centrifugation and stained directly without culture. So that batch effects would be minimized, each experiment stained and sorted samples in pairs, pairing one healthy donor with one patient. The investigation overall reported the following: A moderate but significant shortening of TCRB CDR3 length was observed in type 1 diabetes patients in all four CD4+ subsets. Naive, central memory and regulatory TCRB repertoires appeared more similar among patients than among healthy donors. Because cDNA was sequenced instead of genomic DNA, highly expressing activated cells could be over-represented, though the groups showed no difference in activation or CD3 levels. PCR might favor shorter templates, but patient and control samples were amplified and corrected together, so any skew would affect both groups equally. Because the HLA sub-analyses included only small numbers of individuals, any influence of HLA type on TCRB rearrangement was left unresolved. At VDJ recombination sites, patients with type 1 diabetes made fewer insertions and deleted more nucleotides, a pattern implying thymic rearrangement abnormalities.

V sheds 4 bases and J sheds 12 bases, leaving 16 bases between their ends. Sequences LGHNA (CDR1) and YSLEER (CDR2) are obtained from the germline V gene. The CDR3 has 13 amino acids, counting the end cysteine and phenylalanine. CDR3 DNA only is kept here, 39 bases in frame from base 1. This clone appeared a few times. Its recognized antigen is unknown. Nothing much larger sits one base from this clone, and base qualities are not available. The entire amount of isolated RNA was reverse transcribed using the High Capacity cDNA Reverse Transcription Kit, so the sequenced TCRB transcripts were expressed ones. Deep immunoSEQ sequencing was applied to naive, central memory and regulatory T cell samples, giving an average of roughly 3.5 million total reads per sample. After sorted cells were lysed in RLT buffer, RNA was extracted with DNase-treated RNeasy Micro or Mini kits, with the choice depending on cell number. To prevent cross-contamination, each cell subset was processed individually, whereas patient and healthy donor samples were processed jointly. The immunoSEQ multiplex PCR was used to amplify TCRB sequences from cDNA, yielding 87-bp fragments that span the CDR3 region. Sequencing of the amplicons was done on the Illumina HiSeq platform. Regarding the original processing steps: Synthetic template baselines were used to correct PCR bias computationally, reads within Hamming distance 2 were collapsed, and singletons that could not be merged were discarded. Reads were aligned against IMGT to assign V, D and J genes, CDR3 length and insertions or deletions at six rearrangement sites. Within each subset, clonotype counts were normalized to sorted cell number, after which true diversity and Gini coefficients were computed with the tcR R package. The overlap coefficient, calculated on TCRB nucleotide sequences, was used to measure repertoire sharing. TCRdb obtained this table from immuneACCESS and retained in-frame rearrangements with V and J assigned. These tables miss some clones; where compared with another copy, unresolved V genes account for less than half of the shortfall, and the remainder is unexplained. The V and J calls and clone size come from that table; D and trimming were worked out from the DNA. The sample data list roughly 160,000 clones, and 8% to 9.5% of these were observed just once. The biggest ten clones account for around 0.5% of the sample.

The sequence joins TRBV4-3 to TRBJ2-1; the D gene is possibly TRBD2, with 6 bases matching. Sequences were obtained from central memory CD4+ T cells from blood. The sequence came from a woman in her late teens or twenties with type 1 diabetes. CDR3 reads: CASSPGPVGGQFF. The DNA reads TGCGCCAGCAGCCCCGGCCCGGTCGGGGGGCAGTTCTTC.